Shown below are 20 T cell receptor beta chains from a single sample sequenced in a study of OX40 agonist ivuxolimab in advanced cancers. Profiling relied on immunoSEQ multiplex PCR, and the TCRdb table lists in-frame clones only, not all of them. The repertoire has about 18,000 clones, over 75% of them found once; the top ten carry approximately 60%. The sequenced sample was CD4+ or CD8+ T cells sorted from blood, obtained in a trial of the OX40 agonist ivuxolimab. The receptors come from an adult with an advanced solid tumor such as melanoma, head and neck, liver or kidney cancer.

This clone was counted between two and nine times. The chain's CDR3 is CASSLVEAGSDEQYF. In DNA form, the CDR3 reads TGTGCCAGCAGCTTAGTAGAGGCAGGTTCGGACGAGCAGTACTTC. The rearrangement links TRBV7-9 to TRBJ2-7; D gene uncertain. Germline CDR1 SEHNR, CDR2 FQNEAQ (reference sequence). The CDR3 extends over 15 amino acids. V was clipped by 1 base and J by 5 bases, with 15 bases between them.

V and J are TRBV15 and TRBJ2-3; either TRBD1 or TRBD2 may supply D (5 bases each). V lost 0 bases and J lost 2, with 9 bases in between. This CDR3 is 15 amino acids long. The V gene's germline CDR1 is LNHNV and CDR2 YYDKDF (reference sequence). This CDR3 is CATSRERGVTDTQYF. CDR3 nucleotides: TGTGCCACCAGCAGAGAGAGAGGGGTCACAGATACGCAGTATTTT.

CDR3 nucleotide sequence: TGCAGCGTTGAAGGGCTAAGCTCCTACGAGCAGTACTTC. This encodes CSVEGLSSYEQYF. The rearrangement links TRBV29-1 to TRBJ2-7, with D hard to call. The V end was cut by 1 base, the J end by 0 bases, with 7 bases between. Germline V gene data show CDR1 as SQVTM and CDR2 as ANQGSEA. The CDR3 has 13 amino acids.

This CDR3 is CASSQDRGIDYEQYF. In DNA, the CDR3 is TGTGCCAGCAGTCAGGACAGGGGAATTGACTACGAGCAGTACTTC. The chain combines TRBV6-5 with TRBJ2-7, with 9 bases that match TRBD1. J was trimmed by 3 bases and V by 5 bases; bases with no gene match: 8. The CDR3 contains 15 residues. The germline gives CDR1 MNHEY, CDR2 SVGAGI.

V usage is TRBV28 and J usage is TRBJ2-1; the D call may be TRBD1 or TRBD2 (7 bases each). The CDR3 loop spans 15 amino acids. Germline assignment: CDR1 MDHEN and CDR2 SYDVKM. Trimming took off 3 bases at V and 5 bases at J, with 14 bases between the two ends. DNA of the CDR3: TGTGCCAGCAGTTTGGCCAGCGGGACAGACAATGAGCAGTTCTTC. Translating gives CASSLASGTDNEQFF. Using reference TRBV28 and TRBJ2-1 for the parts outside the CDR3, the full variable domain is DVKVTQSSRYLVKRTGEKVFLECVQDMDHENMFWYRQDPGLGLRLIYFSYDVKMKEKGDIPEGYSVSREKKERFSLILESASTNQTSMYLCASSLASGTDNEQFFGPGTRLTVL.

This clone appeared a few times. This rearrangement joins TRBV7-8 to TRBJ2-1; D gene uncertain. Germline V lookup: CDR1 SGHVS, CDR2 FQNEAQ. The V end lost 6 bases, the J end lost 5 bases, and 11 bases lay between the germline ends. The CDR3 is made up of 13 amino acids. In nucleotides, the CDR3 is TGTGCCAGCAGTCCCAGCCTGAACAATGAGCAGTTCTTC. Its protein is CASSPSLNNEQFF.

The CDR3 is CSVGGTETQYF. The CDR3 coding sequence is TGCAGCGTTGGGGGGACAGAGACCCAGTACTTC. The genes are TRBV29-1 and TRBJ2-5; tentatively, D is TRBD1 or TRBD2 (5 bases each). There are 11 residues in the CDR3. Germline CDR1 reads SQVTM; CDR2 reads ANQGSEA. The V end was cut by 4 bases, the J end by 4 bases, with 7 bases between.

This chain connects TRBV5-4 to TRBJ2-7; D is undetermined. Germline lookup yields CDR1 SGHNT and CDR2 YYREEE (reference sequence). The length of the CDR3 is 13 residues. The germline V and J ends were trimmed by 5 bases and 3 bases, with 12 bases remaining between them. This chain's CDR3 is CASSRTGFYEQYF. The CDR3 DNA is TGTGCCAGCAGTCGGACGGGTTTCTACGAGCAGTACTTC. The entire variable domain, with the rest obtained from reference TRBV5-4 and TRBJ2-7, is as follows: ETGVTQSPTHLIKTRGQQVTLRCSSQSGHNTVSWYQQALGQGPQFIFQYYREEENGRGNFPPRFSGLQFPNYSSELNVNALELDDSALYLCASSRTGFYEQYFGPGTRLTVT.

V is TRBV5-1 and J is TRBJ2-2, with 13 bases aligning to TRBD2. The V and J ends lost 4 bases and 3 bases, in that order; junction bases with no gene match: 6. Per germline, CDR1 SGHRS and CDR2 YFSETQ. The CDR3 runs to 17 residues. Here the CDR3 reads CASSLLAGGGYTGELFF. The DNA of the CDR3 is TGCGCCAGCAGCCTACTAGCGGGAGGGGGTTACACCGGGGAGCTGTTTTTT.

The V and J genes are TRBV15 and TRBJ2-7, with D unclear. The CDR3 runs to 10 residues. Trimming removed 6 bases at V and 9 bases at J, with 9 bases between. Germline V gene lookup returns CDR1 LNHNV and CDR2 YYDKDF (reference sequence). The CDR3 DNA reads TGTGCCACCAGTTGGGCAGCGCAGTACTTC. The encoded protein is CATSWAAQYF. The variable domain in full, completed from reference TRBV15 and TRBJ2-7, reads DAMVIQNPRYQVTQFGKPVTLSCSQTLNHNVMYWYQQKSSQAPKLLFHYYDKDFNNEADTPDNFQSRRPNTSFCFLDIRSPGLGDTAMYLCATSWAAQYFGPGTRLTVT.

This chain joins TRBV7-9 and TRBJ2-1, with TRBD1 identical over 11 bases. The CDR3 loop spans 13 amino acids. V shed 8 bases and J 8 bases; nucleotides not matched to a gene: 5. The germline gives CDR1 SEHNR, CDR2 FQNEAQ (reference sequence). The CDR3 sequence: CASRDRGSDEQFF. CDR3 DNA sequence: TGTGCCAGCCGGGACAGGGGGTCAGATGAGCAGTTCTTC.

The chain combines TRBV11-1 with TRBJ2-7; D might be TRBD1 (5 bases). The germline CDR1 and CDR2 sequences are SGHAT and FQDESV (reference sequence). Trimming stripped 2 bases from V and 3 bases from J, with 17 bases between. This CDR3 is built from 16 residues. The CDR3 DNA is TGTGCCAGCAGCTTATCGTTGTCAGGGCCCTTCTACGAGCAGTACTTC. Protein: CASSLSLSGPFYEQYF.

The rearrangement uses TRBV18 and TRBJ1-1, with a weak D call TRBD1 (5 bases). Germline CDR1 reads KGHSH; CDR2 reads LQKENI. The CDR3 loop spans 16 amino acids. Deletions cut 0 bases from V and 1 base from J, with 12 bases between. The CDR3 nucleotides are TGTGCCAGCTCACCACCCTTGAGGGGCCAGAACACTGAAGCTTTCTTT. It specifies CASSPPLRGQNTEAFF.

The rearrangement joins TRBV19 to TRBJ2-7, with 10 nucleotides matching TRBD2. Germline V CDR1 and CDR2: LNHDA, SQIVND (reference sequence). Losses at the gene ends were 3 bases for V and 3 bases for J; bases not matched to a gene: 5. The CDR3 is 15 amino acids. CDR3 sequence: CASSMGSGRSYEQYF. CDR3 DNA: TGTGCCAGTAGTATGGGTAGCGGGAGGAGCTACGAGCAGTACTTC.

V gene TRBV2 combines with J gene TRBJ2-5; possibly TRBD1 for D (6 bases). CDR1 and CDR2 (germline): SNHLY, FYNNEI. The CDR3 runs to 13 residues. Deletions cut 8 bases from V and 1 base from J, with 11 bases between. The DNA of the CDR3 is TGTGCCAGCGAGAACAGGGCCCAAGAGACCCAGTACTTC. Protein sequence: CASENRAQETQYF.

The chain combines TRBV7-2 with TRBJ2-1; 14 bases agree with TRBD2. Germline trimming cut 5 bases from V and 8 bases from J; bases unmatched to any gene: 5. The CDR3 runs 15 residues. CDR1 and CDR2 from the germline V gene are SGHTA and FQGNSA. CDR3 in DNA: TGTGCCAGCAGCCCTCCGGGACTAGCGGGAGATGAGCAGTTCTTC. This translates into CASSPPGLAGDEQFF.

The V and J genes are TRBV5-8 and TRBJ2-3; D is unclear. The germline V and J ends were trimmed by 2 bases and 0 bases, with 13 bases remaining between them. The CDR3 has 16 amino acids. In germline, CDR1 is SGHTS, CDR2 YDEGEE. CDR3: CASSFGLAASTDTQYF. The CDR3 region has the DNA TGTGCCAGCAGCTTTGGTCTGGCGGCAAGCACAGATACGCAGTATTTT. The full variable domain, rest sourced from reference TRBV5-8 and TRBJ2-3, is EAGVTQSPTHLIKTRGQQATLRCSPISGHTSVYWYQQALGLGLQFLLWYDEGEERNRGNFPPRFSGRQFPNYSSELNVNALELEDSALYLCASSFGLAASTDTQYFGPGTRLTVL.

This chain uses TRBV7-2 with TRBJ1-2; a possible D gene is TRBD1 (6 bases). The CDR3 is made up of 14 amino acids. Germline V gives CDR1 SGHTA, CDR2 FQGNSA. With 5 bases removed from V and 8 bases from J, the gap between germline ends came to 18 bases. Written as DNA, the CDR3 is TGTGCCAGCAGCCCCCTCGAACAGGGATGGGGCTACACCTTC. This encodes CASSPLEQGWGYTF.

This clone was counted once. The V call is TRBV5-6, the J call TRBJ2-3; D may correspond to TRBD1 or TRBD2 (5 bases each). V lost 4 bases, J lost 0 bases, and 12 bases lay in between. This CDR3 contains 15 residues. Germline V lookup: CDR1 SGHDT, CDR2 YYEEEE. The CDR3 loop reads CASSPWGYSTDTQYF. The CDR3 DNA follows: TGTGCCAGCAGCCCCTGGGGGTACAGCACAGATACGCAGTATTTT.

The CDR3 sequence is CASSTYNEQFF. The CDR3 DNA is TGTGCCAGCAGTACTTACAATGAGCAGTTCTTC. The chain is built from TRBV28 and TRBJ2-1; D gene ambiguous. This CDR3 region has 11 residues. Germline values: CDR1 MDHEN, CDR2 SYDVKM. Trimming left V 5 bases short and J 4 bases short, with 3 bases between.